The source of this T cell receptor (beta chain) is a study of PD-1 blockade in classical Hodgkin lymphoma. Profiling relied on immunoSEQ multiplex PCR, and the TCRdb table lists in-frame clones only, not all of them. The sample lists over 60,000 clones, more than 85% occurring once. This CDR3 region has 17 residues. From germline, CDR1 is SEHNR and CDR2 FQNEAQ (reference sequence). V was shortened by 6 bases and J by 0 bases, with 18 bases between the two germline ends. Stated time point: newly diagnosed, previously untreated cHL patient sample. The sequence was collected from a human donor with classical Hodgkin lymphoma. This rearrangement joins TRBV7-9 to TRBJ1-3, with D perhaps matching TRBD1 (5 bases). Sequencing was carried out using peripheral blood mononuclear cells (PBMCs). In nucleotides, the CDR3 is TGTGCCAGCAGACGAGAGCAGGGTCCCTCCTCTGGAAACACCATATATTTT. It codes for CASRREQGPSSGNTIYF.